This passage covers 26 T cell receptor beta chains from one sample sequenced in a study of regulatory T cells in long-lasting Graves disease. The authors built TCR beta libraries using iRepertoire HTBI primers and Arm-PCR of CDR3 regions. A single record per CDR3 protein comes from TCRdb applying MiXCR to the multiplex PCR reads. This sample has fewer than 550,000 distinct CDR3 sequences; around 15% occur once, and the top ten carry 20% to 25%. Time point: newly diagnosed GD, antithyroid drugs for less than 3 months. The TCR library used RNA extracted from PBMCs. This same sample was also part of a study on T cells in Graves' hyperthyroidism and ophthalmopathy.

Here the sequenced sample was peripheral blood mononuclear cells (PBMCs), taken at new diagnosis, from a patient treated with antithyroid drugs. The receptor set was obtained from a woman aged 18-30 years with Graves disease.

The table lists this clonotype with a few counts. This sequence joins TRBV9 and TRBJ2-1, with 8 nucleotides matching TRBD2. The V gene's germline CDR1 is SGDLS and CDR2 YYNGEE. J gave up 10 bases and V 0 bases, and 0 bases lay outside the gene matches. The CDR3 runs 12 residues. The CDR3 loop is CASSVGLAEQFF. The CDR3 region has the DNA TGTGCCAGCAGCGTAGGACTAGCGGAGCAGTTCTTC.

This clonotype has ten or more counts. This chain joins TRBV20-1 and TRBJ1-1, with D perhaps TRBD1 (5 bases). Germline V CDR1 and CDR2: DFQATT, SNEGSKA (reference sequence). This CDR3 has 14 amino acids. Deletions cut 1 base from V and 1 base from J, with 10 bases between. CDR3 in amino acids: CSARGWQGNTEAFF. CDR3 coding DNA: TGCAGTGCTAGAGGGTGGCAGGGGAACACTGAAGCTTTCTTT.

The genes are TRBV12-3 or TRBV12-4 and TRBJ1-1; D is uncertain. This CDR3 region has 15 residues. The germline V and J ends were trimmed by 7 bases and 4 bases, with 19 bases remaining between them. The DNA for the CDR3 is TGTGCCAGCATCACTGCGACGCTCAACCCCACTGAAGCTTTCTTT. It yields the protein CASITATLNPTEAFF.

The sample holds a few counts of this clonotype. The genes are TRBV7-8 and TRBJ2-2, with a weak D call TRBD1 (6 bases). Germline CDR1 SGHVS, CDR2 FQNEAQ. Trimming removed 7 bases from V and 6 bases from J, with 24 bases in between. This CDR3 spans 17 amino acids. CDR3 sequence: CASTSKRRQAFSGELFF. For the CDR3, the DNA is TGTGCCAGCACCTCCAAGCGGAGACAGGCTTTTTCCGGGGAGCTGTTTTTT.

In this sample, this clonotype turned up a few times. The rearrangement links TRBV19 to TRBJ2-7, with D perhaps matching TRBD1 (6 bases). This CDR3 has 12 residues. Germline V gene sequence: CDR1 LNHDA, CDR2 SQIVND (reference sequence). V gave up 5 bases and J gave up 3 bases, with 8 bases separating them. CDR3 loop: CASSGQHYEQYF. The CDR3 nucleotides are TGTGCCAGTAGTGGACAGCACTACGAGCAGTACTTC.

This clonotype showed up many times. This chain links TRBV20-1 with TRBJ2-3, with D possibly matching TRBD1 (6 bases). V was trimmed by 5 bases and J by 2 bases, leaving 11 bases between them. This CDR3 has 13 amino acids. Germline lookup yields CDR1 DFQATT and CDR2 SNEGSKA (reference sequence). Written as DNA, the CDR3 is TGCAGTGCTCGACAGGCCGTCACAGATACGCAGTATTTT. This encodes CSARQAVTDTQYF.

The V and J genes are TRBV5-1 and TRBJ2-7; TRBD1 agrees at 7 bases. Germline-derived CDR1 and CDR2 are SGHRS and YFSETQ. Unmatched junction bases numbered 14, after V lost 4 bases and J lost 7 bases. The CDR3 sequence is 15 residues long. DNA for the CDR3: TGCGCCAGCAGCAAGCGGACAGGATCTAAGGGAGAGCAGTACTTC. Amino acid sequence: CASSKRTGSKGEQYF.

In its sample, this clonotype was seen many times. CDR3 residues: CASSLDTGRQFF. CDR3 bases: TGTGCCAGCAGCTTAGACACTGGTCGGCAGTTCTTC. The V and J genes are TRBV7-2 and TRBJ2-1; no clear D gene. V lost 1 base, J lost 12 bases, and 10 bases lay in between. CDR1 is SGHTA, CDR2 FQGNSA, per germline. The length of the CDR3 is 12 residues.

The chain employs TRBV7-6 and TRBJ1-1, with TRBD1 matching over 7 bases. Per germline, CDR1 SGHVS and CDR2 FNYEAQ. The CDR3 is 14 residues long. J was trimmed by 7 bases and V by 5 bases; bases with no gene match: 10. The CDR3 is CASSPGGGHSEAFF. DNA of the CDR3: TGTGCCAGCAGCCCAGGAGGGGGCCACAGTGAAGCTTTCTTT.

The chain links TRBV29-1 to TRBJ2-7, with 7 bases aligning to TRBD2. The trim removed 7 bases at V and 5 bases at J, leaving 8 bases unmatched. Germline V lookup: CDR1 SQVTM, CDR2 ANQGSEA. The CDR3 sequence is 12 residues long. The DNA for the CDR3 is TGCAGCGCCTCGGGGGGAGCAGACGAGCAGTACTTC. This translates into CSASGGADEQYF.

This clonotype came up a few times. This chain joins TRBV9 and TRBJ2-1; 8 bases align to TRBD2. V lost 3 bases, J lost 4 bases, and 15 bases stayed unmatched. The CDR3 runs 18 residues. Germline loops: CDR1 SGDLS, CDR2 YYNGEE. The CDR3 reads CASSEGLPGLAGYNEQFF. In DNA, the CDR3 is TGTGCCAGCAGCGAAGGCCTTCCAGGCCTAGCGGGTTACAATGAGCAGTTCTTC.

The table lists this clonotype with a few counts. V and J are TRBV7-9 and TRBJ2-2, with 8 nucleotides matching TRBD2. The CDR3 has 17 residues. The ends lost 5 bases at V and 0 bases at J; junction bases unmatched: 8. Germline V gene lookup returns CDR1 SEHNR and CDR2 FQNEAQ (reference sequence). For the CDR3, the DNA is TGTGCCAGCAGCCCCCTAGCGGGTAACGCGAACACCGGGGAGCTGTTTTTT. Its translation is CASSPLAGNANTGELFF.

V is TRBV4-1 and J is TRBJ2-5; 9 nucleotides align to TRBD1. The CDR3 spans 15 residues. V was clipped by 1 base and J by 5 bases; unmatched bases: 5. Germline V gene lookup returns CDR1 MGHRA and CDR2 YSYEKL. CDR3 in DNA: TGCGCCAGCAGCCAAGCCGGGACAGGGTGGGAGACCCAGTACTTC. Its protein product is CASSQAGTGWETQYF.

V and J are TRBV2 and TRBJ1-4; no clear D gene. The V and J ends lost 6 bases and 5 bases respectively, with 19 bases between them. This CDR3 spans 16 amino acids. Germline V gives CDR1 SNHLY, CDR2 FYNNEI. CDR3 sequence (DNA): TGTGCCAGCAGCAACCGGGGAGGGAACACCAATGAAAAACTGTTTTTT. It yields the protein CASSNRGGNTNEKLFF.

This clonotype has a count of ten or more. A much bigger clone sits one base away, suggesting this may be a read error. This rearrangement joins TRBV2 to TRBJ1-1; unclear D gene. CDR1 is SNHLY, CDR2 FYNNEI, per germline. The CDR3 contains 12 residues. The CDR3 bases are TGTGCCAACAGTGAAGTGAACACTGAAGCTTTCTTT. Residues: CANSEVNTEAFF.

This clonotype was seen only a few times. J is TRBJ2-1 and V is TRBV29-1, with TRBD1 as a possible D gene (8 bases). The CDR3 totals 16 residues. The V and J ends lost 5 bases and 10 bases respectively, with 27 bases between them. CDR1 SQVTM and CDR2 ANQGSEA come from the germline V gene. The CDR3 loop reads CSVLKSRGQGAGEQFF. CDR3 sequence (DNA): TGCAGCGTTTTGAAATCCCGAGGACAGGGAGCGGGAGAGCAGTTCTTC.

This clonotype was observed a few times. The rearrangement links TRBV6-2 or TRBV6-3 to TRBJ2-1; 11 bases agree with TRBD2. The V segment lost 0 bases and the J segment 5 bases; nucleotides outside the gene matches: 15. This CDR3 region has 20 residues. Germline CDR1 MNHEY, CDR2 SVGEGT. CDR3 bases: TGTGCCAGCAGTTACTCAACGTCATGGGACGCACTAGCGGGAGACAATGAGCAGTTCTTC. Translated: CASSYSTSWDALAGDNEQFF.

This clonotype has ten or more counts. CDR3 sequence (DNA): TGCGCCAGCAGCCGCCCGGGGACTAGCGGGAGGAATGAGCAGTTCTTC. Its translation is CASSRPGTSGRNEQFF. The chain carries TRBV5-1 and TRBJ2-1; the match to TRBD2 covers 15 bases. CDR1 and CDR2 (germline): SGHRS, YFSETQ. V shed 4 bases, J shed 7 bases, and the junction held 6 bases outside the gene matches. The CDR3 loop spans 16 amino acids.

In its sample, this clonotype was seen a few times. The CDR3 nucleotides read TGTGCCAGTAGCCTTATAAGGGACACTGAAGCTTTCTTT. Protein: CASSLIRDTEAFF. The V gene is TRBV19, the J gene TRBJ1-1, with D hard to call. V was cut by 6 bases and J by 3 bases, with 11 bases left in between. The CDR3 is made up of 13 amino acids. Per germline, CDR1 LNHDA and CDR2 SQIVND (reference sequence).

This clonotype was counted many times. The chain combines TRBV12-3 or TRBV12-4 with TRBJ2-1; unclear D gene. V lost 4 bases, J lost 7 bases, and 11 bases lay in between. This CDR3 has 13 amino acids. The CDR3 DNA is TGTGCCAGCAGTTCGGACGAATGGAATGAGCAGTTCTTC. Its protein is CASSSDEWNEQFF.

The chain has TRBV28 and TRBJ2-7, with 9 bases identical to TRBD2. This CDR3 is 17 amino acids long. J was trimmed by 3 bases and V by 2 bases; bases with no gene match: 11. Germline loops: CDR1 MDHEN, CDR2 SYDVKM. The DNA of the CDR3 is TGTGCCAGCAGTTTACCCCCTAGCGGGATCCCTTACTACGAGCAGTACTTC. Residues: CASSLPPSGIPYYEQYF.

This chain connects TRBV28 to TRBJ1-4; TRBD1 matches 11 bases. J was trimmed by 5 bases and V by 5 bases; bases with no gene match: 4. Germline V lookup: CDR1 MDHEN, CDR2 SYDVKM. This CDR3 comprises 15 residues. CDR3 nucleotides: TGTGCCAGCAGTGAGGGGACAGGGGGAAATGAAAAACTGTTTTTT. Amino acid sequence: CASSEGTGGNEKLFF.

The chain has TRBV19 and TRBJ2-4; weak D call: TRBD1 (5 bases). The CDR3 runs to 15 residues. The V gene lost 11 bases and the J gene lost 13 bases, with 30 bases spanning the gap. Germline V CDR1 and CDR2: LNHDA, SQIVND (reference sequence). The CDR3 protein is CAASAGFPSYNEQYF. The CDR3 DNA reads TGTGCCGCCTCTGCAGGGTTCCCATCCTACAATGAGCAGTACTTC.

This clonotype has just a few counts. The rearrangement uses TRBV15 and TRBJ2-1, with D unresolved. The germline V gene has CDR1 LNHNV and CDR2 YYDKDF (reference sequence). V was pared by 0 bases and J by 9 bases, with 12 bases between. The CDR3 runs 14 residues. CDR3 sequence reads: CATSRDTRAPEQFF. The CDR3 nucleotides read TGTGCCACCAGCAGAGATACAAGAGCGCCTGAGCAGTTCTTC.

The CDR3 DNA reads as TGTGCCAGCAGCCAAGATATCGGGGGCCCCGACGAGCAGTACTTC. Translation gives CASSQDIGGPDEQYF. The chain employs TRBV14 and TRBJ2-7; D is tentatively TRBD1 or TRBD2 (6 bases each). CDR1 and CDR2 from the germline V gene are SGHDN and FVKESK. V was clipped by 0 bases and J by 5 bases, with 14 bases between them. This CDR3 comprises 15 residues.

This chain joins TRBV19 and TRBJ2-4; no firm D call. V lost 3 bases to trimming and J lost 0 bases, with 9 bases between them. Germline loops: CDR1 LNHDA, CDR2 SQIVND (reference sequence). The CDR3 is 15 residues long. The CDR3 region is CASSMGSLAKNIQYF. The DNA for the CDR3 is TGTGCCAGTAGTATGGGAAGTCTAGCCAAAAACATTCAGTACTTC.